One and the same sample provided the 3 T cell receptor beta chains below, sequenced in a study of shared clonotypes between healthy human individuals. TCRdb's table, derived via immunoSEQ multiplex PCR, lists solely in-frame clones and lacks some. The profile covers about 1.5 million clones, with approximately 98% appearing a single time and about 0.45% taken by the ten largest. The sequencing sample was made of naive CD4+ T cells sorted from blood. As to subset: CD45RA+ positively selected. The origin of the receptors is a man between 25 and 39 years old in good health.

This clone was recorded once. The V call is TRBV15, the J call TRBJ2-3; possible D gene TRBD1, 5 bases. The CDR3 totals 14 residues. Trimming cost V 2 bases and J 3 bases, with 9 bases left between them. Looked up from germline, CDR1 is LNHNV and CDR2 is YYDKDF (reference sequence). The CDR3 DNA reads TGTGCCACCAGCAGACCTCAGGGAACAGATACGCAGTATTTT. Translated, it gives CATSRPQGTDTQYF.

The chain combines TRBV7-3 with TRBJ2-5, with TRBD1 as a possible D gene (6 bases). Germline V gene lookup returns CDR1 SGHTA and CDR2 FQGTGA. The ends were cut back, 6 bases at V and 4 bases at J, with 12 bases in the middle. The CDR3 has 13 residues. DNA of the CDR3: TGTGCCAGCAGTCCGACAGGTTCAGAGACCCAGTACTTC. Amino acids: CASSPTGSETQYF.

The chain couples TRBV6-5 to TRBJ1-4; 7 nucleotides match TRBD1. The CDR3 contains 14 residues. The V and J ends lost 6 bases and 5 bases, in that order; junction bases with no gene match: 6. Germline V gene sequence: CDR1 MNHEY, CDR2 SVGAGI. The CDR3 is CASRPTGLNEKLFF. The CDR3 DNA sequence: TGTGCCAGCAGGCCGACAGGGTTAAATGAAAAACTGTTTTTT.